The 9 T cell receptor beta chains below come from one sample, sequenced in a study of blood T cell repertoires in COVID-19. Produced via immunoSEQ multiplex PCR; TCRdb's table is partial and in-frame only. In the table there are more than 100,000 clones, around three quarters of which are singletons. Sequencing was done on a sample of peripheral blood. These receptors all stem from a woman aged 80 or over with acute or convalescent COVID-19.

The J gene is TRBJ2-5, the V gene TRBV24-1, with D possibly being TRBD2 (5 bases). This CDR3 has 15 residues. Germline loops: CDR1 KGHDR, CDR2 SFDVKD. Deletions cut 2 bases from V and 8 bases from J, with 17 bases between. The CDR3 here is CATSDSSGPIQTQYF. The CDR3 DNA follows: TGTGCCACCAGTGATTCGAGCGGACCCATACAAACCCAGTACTTC.

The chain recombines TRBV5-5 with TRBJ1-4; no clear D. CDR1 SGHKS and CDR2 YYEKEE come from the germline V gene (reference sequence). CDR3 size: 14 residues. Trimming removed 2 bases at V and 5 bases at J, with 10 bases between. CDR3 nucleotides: TGTGCCAGCAGCTTACGCCAGAGGAATGAAAAACTGTTTTTT. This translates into CASSLRQRNEKLFF.

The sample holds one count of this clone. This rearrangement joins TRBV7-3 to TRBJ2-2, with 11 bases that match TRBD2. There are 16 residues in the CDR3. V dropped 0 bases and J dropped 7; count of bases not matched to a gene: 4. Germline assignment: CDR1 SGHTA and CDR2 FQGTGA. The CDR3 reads CASSLTLAGGLGELFF. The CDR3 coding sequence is TGTGCCAGCAGCTTAACCCTAGCGGGGGGACTCGGGGAGCTGTTTTTT.

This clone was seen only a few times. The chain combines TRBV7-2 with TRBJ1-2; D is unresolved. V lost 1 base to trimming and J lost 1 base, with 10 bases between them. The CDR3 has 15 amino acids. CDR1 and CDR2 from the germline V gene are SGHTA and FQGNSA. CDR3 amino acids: CASSLGQDRNYGYTF. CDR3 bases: TGTGCCAGCAGCTTAGGGCAGGATCGTAACTATGGCTACACCTTC.

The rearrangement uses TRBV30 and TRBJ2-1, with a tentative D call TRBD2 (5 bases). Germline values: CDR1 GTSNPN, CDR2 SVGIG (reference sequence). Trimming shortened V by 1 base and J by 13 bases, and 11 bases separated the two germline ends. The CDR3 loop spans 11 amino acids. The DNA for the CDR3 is TGTGCCTGGAGTGGAGGGCATGCCCAGTTCTTC. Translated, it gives CAWSGGHAQFF.

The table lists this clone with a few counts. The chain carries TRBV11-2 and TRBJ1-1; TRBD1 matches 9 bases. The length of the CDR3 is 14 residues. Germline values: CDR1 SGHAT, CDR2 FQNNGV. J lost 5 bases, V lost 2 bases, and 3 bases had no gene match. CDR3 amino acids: CASSLLDRGTEAFF. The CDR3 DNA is TGTGCCAGCAGCTTACTTGACAGGGGGACTGAAGCTTTCTTT.

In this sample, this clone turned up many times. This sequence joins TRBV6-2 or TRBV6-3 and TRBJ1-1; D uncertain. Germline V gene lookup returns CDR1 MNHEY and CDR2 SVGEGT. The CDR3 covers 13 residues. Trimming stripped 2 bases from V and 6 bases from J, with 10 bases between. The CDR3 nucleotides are TGTGCCAGCAGTTACAAGATGCGGGCTGAAGCTTTCTTT. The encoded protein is CASSYKMRAEAFF.

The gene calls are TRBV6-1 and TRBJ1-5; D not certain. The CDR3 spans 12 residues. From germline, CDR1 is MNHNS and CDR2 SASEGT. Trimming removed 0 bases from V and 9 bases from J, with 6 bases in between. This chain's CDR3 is CASSEAEGPQHF. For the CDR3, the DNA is TGTGCCAGCAGTGAAGCAGAGGGGCCCCAGCATTTT.

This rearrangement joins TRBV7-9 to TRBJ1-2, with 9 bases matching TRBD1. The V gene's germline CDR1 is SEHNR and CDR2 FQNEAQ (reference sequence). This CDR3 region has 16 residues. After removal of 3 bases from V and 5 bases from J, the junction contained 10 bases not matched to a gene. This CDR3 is CASSFSPGQGRYGYTF. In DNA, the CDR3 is TGTGCCAGCAGCTTTTCACCGGGACAGGGCCGGTATGGCTACACCTTC.